One sample yielded the 12 T cell receptor beta chains listed below, sequenced in a study of cytomegalovirus exposure and HLA in healthy donors. Researchers ran the PCR with 60 Vbeta and 13 Jbeta primers. Generated by immunoSEQ multiplex PCR, the TCRdb table keeps only in-frame clones and is missing some. The sample records approximately 160,000 clones, about 77% being singletons. The specimen sequenced was PBMCs. These receptors originate from a male donor in good health and CMV-seropositive.

This clone appeared a single time. V usage is TRBV9 and J usage is TRBJ2-3; TRBD2 agrees at 9 bases. This CDR3 region has 14 residues. V dropped 2 bases and J dropped 4; count of bases not matched to a gene: 2. Germline V lookup: CDR1 SGDLS, CDR2 YYNGEE. CDR3 region: CASSVSGGSDTQYF. DNA for the CDR3: TGTGCCAGCAGCGTTAGCGGGGGATCAGATACGCAGTATTTT.

The chain combines TRBV5-1 with TRBJ2-6; possible D gene TRBD2, 5 bases. Looked up from germline, CDR1 is SGHRS and CDR2 is YFSETQ. The CDR3 spans 15 residues. V was pared by 1 base and J by 4 bases, with 9 bases between. For the CDR3, the DNA is TGCGCCAGCAGCTTGCGCTTAGCGGGGGCCAACGTCCTGACTTTC. Translating it yields CASSLRLAGANVLTF.

V usage is TRBV9 and J usage is TRBJ1-1; D gene ambiguous. V gave up 4 bases and J gave up 0 bases, with 7 bases separating them. Germline loops: CDR1 SGDLS, CDR2 YYNGEE. This CDR3 region has 13 residues. CDR3 DNA sequence: TGTGCCAGCAGCATCACAGTGAACACTGAAGCTTTCTTT. As protein: CASSITVNTEAFF.

The chain is built from TRBV5-4 and TRBJ1-4; D not certain. V was clipped by 3 bases and J by 4 bases, with 13 bases between them. Germline lookup yields CDR1 SGHNT and CDR2 YYREEE (reference sequence). This CDR3 contains 15 residues. CDR3 DNA: TGTGCCAGCAGCTCTGGTCGGGATTTTAATGAAAAACTGTTTTTT. Translated, it gives CASSSGRDFNEKLFF.

The chain joins TRBV9 to TRBJ1-4; 9 bases are a match to TRBD1. After removal of 3 bases from V and 2 bases from J, the junction contained 2 bases not matched to a gene. Germline-derived CDR1 and CDR2 are SGDLS and YYNGEE. This CDR3 region has 15 residues. The CDR3, as DNA: TGTGCCAGCAGCGCCGACAGGGGGACTAATGAAAAACTGTTTTTT. Its protein is CASSADRGTNEKLFF.

This clone has only one observation. V gene TRBV6-5 combines with J gene TRBJ1-4; perhaps TRBD1 as D (6 bases). The CDR3 loop spans 16 amino acids. Trimming removed 6 bases from V and 0 bases from J, with 14 bases in between. Germline-derived CDR1 and CDR2 are MNHEY and SVGAGI. The CDR3 DNA reads TGTGCCAGCAGCTACGGGACAACCACAACTAATGAAAAACTGTTTTTT. This translates into CASSYGTTTTNEKLFF.

The V gene is TRBV25-1, the J gene TRBJ2-5, with D possibly TRBD1 on 6 matching bases. Trimming left V 5 bases short and J 1 base short, with 8 bases between. The CDR3 loop spans 13 amino acids. The germline gives CDR1 MGHDK, CDR2 SYGVNS. The CDR3 nucleotides read TGTGCCAGCAGTTTGGACAGCCAAGAGACCCAGTACTTC. Its protein product is CASSLDSQETQYF.

The V and J genes are TRBV2 and TRBJ1-2, with D perhaps matching TRBD1 (6 bases). Per the germline V gene, CDR1 is SNHLY and CDR2 is FYNNEI. Trimming pared 2 bases from V and 7 bases from J, leaving 11 bases between. The CDR3 contains 13 residues. CDR3 sequence reads: CASSEIRGGGYTF. The CDR3 nucleotides are TGTGCCAGCAGTGAAATCAGGGGCGGTGGCTACACCTTC.

The chain employs TRBV30 and TRBJ2-2, with D perhaps TRBD1 (5 bases). Germline V gene sequence: CDR1 GTSNPN, CDR2 SVGIG (reference sequence). V lost 2 bases, J lost 3 bases, and 13 bases lay in between. The CDR3 is 15 amino acids. The CDR3 region is CAWSPPDSYTGELFF. As DNA, the CDR3 is TGTGCCTGGAGTCCCCCCGACAGTTACACCGGGGAGCTGTTTTTT.

The chain uses TRBV11-2 and TRBJ1-5; the D gene is possibly TRBD1 (5 bases). The germline CDR1 and CDR2 sequences are SGHAT and FQNNGV. V gave up 4 bases and J gave up 9 bases, with 7 bases separating them. This CDR3 spans 11 amino acids. CDR3 nucleotide sequence: TGTGCCAGCAGCTCGGGGGGGCCCCAGCATTTT. Protein sequence: CASSSGGPQHF.

This clone was seen more than once but under ten times. In DNA, the CDR3 is TGTGCCAGCAGTGAATACGGTCAGCCCCAGCATTTT. It yields the protein CASSEYGQPQHF. The chain links TRBV25-1 to TRBJ1-5; no clear D gene. Trimming took 0 bases from V and 6 from J, leaving 3 bases between them. Germline V CDR1 and CDR2: MGHDK, SYGVNS. The CDR3 runs to 12 residues.

The chain couples TRBV7-3 to TRBJ2-3; weak D call: TRBD2 (7 bases). V lost 5 bases and J lost 5, with 11 bases in between. Germline loops: CDR1 SGHTA, CDR2 FQGTGA. This CDR3 region has 13 residues. The CDR3: CASSRGAGDTQYF. CDR3 DNA: TGTGCCAGCAGCCGGGGGGCCGGAGATACGCAGTATTTT.